A few counts support the clone carrying this T cell receptor (beta chain). Its antigen is currently unknown. The germline V gene encodes CDR1 SEHNR and CDR2 FQNEAQ (reference sequence). Trimming removed 5 bases from V and 4 bases from J, with 14 bases in between. The CDR3 is 14 amino acids. This specimen belongs to a study of T-cell memory formation after mild COVID-19. For the study at large: Clusters were largely donor specific.

Regarding the study as a whole: Clones which contracted sat mainly in CM and EM if CD4+, and in EMRA if CD8+. Within pre-infection memory, some responding clones were found, suggesting cross-reactive memory joined.

Amplification by 5'RACE using constant-segment primers produced TCR alpha and TCR beta cDNA libraries that carried sample barcodes and UMIs. TCRdb passed the 5' RACE reads through MiXCR, listing each CDR3 protein once. The sample yields roughly 200,000 distinct CDR3 sequences, roughly 17% seen once. The material sequenced was PBMCs or a T cell subset sorted from them (not recorded which). The rearrangement uses TRBV7-9 and TRBJ2-5; perhaps TRBD1 as D (5 bases). This receptor was obtained from an adult woman who had mild COVID-19 (a few samples of this study predate the infection). Cell type and time point are not known. CDR3 nucleotides: TGTGCCAGCAGCCGACAGACCCGAACAGAGACCCAGTACTTC. This gives the protein CASSRQTRTETQYF.